The 20 T cell receptor beta chains below come from one sample, sequenced in a study of cytomegalovirus exposure and HLA in healthy donors. PCR employed 60 Vbeta and 13 Jbeta primers. Only in-frame clones appear in the TCRdb table, and some are missing; sequencing was by immunoSEQ multiplex PCR. Of about 94,000 clones listed, roughly 80% were seen once; the top ten hold 7.1%. Sequencing was performed on PBMCs. The receptors stem from a man in his forties in good health and CMV-seropositive.

This rearrangement joins TRBV11-2 to TRBJ2-3; possibly TRBD2 for D (5 bases). CDR1 is SGHAT, CDR2 FQNNGV, per germline. Trimming stripped 5 bases from V and 1 base from J, with 19 bases between. CDR3 length: 17 amino acids. CDR3 amino acids: CASSLGSTLGGTDTQYF. The DNA for the CDR3 is TGTGCCAGCAGCCTCGGCTCAACTTTGGGAGGCACAGATACGCAGTATTTT.

The chain uses TRBV7-2 and TRBJ1-5; 9 bases match TRBD1. CDR3 length: 14 amino acids. V dropped 5 bases and J dropped 5; count of bases not matched to a gene: 4. Germline V gene lookup returns CDR1 SGHTA and CDR2 FQGNSA. CDR3 DNA sequence: TGTGCCAGCAGCCCCCGACAGGGGGATCAGCCCCAGCATTTT. Protein product: CASSPRQGDQPQHF.

This clone was seen a handful of times. CDR3 DNA: TGCGCCAGCAGCTTGGGTATGGTCTCAGACCAAGAGACCCAGTACTTC. Translating gives CASSLGMVSDQETQYF. This chain links TRBV5-1 with TRBJ2-5; D is uncertain. CDR3 length: 16 residues. Trimming took 0 bases from V and 0 from J, leaving 12 bases between them. CDR1 and CDR2 (germline): SGHRS, YFSETQ.

The V and J genes are TRBV9 and TRBJ1-6; D remains unclear. CDR1 and CDR2 (germline): SGDLS, YYNGEE. The CDR3 runs 11 residues. V was cut by 5 bases and J by 7 bases, with 4 bases left in between. In DNA form, the CDR3 reads TGTGCCAGCAGTCTAAATTCACCCCTCCACTTT. Protein product: CASSLNSPLHF.

The chain links TRBV28 to TRBJ2-4; 13 bases match TRBD2. The CDR3 is made up of 19 amino acids. Trimming at V came to 3 bases and at J to 1 base, leaving 9 bases not matched to a gene. Germline V CDR1 and CDR2: MDHEN, SYDVKM. CDR3 loop: CASSFVLAGGDGAKNIQYF. CDR3 sequence (DNA): TGTGCCAGCAGTTTTGTACTAGCGGGAGGGGATGGGGCCAAAAACATTCAGTACTTC.

J is TRBJ2-7 and V is TRBV2; a possible D gene is TRBD2 (5 bases). V was pared by 5 bases and J by 2 bases, with 10 bases between. The CDR3 is 13 amino acids. Germline assignment: CDR1 SNHLY and CDR2 FYNNEI. CDR3 protein: CASSWTGTYEQYF. CDR3 bases: TGTGCCAGCAGTTGGACTGGCACCTACGAGCAGTACTTC. Full variable domain (missing parts from reference TRBV2 and TRBJ2-7): EPEVTQTPSHQVTQMGQEVILRCVPISNHLYFYWYRQILGQKVEFLVSFYNNEISEKSEIFDDQFSVERPDGSNFTLKIRSTKLEDSAMYFCASSWTGTYEQYFGPGTRLTVT.

The chain couples TRBV5-1 to TRBJ2-7; TRBD1 might be the D (5 bases). Germline loops: CDR1 SGHRS, CDR2 YFSETQ. This CDR3 region has 14 residues. Trimming removed 0 bases from V and 0 bases from J, with 7 bases in between. Here the CDR3 reads CASSLGQPSYEQYF. The DNA of the CDR3 is TGCGCCAGCAGCTTGGGACAGCCCTCCTACGAGCAGTACTTC.

This clone turned up a few times. The chain is built from TRBV28 and TRBJ1-4; perhaps TRBD1 as D (6 bases). This CDR3 has 15 residues. Trimming pared 8 bases from V and 0 bases from J, leaving 13 bases between. CDR1 and CDR2 from the germline V gene are MDHEN and SYDVKM. CDR3 sequence reads: CASSHYRATNEKLFF. The DNA of the CDR3 is TGTGCCAGCTCCCACTACAGGGCAACTAATGAAAAACTGTTTTTT.

The chain recombines TRBV6-1 with TRBJ2-5; D is uncertain. This CDR3 spans 11 amino acids. CDR1 is MNHNS and CDR2 is SASEGT in the germline V gene. V lost 8 bases and J lost 4, with 8 bases in between. The DNA of the CDR3 is TGTGCCAGCTTATTCTTAGAGACCCAGTACTTC. Its protein product is CASLFLETQYF.

The chain joins TRBV29-1 to TRBJ2-2; 8 nucleotides agree with TRBD2. Losses at the gene ends were 7 bases for V and 7 bases for J; bases not matched to a gene: 11. From germline, CDR1 is SQVTM and CDR2 ANQGSEA. The CDR3 is made up of 14 amino acids. CDR3 loop: CSGGAGGVIGELFF. The CDR3 coding sequence is TGCAGCGGTGGGGCGGGGGGTGTTATCGGGGAGCTGTTTTTT.

This CDR3 is CASSLGQGRYEQYF. The CDR3 DNA sequence: TGTGCCAGCAGCTTGGGGCAGGGGAGATACGAGCAGTACTTC. The chain carries TRBV5-5 and TRBJ2-7; D might be TRBD1 (6 bases). CDR3 size: 14 residues. V was cut by 0 bases and J by 4 bases, with 11 bases left in between. Germline CDR1 and CDR2: SGHKS and YYEKEE (reference sequence).

This chain connects TRBV7-9 to TRBJ1-4; weak D call: TRBD1 (5 bases). Germline V CDR1 and CDR2: SEHNR, FQNEAQ (reference sequence). V gave up 6 bases and J gave up 0 bases, with 14 bases separating them. The CDR3 loop spans 16 amino acids. The CDR3 loop reads CASSPPRGATNEKLFF. Here the CDR3 DNA reads TGTGCCAGCAGTCCACCGCGGGGGGCAACTAATGAAAAACTGTTTTTT.

J is TRBJ2-1 and V is TRBV5-1; the D gene is possibly TRBD2 (6 bases). CDR1 is SGHRS, CDR2 YFSETQ, per germline. The CDR3 length is 16 residues. V was shortened by 5 bases and J by 0 bases, with 15 bases between the two germline ends. This chain's CDR3 is CASSTGLSNSYNEQFF. The CDR3 DNA reads TGCGCCAGCAGTACGGGACTTTCAAACTCCTACAATGAGCAGTTCTTC.

On this clone itself: Other nucleotide sequences from this sample produce the same CDR3. This chain joins TRBV4-1 and TRBJ2-3, with 7 nucleotides matching TRBD1. Germline assignment: CDR1 MGHRA and CDR2 YSYEKL. The CDR3 runs to 15 residues. The junction had 6 bases not matched to a gene; V was cut back by 1 base and J by 5 bases. CDR3 loop: CASSQGQGIRDTQYF. CDR3 nucleotides: TGCGCCAGCAGCCAAGGACAGGGTATCCGAGATACGCAGTATTTT.

V and J are TRBV9 and TRBJ1-2; 8 nucleotides line up with TRBD1. The CDR3 has 14 amino acids. Germline assignment: CDR1 SGDLS and CDR2 YYNGEE. Trimming at V came to 2 bases and at J to 6 bases, leaving 6 bases not matched to a gene. The CDR3: CASSVTQGDHGYTF. The CDR3 bases are TGTGCCAGCAGCGTCACACAGGGGGACCATGGCTACACCTTC.

The rearrangement joins TRBV6-5 to TRBJ2-5; D might be TRBD1 (6 bases). This CDR3 contains 13 residues. Germline CDR1 and CDR2: MNHEY and SVGAGI. V gave up 4 bases and J gave up 5 bases, with 11 bases separating them. CDR3 sequence (DNA): TGTGCCAGCAGTTTACAGGGTCGCGAGACCCAGTACTTC. Its translation: CASSLQGRETQYF.

A few counts support this clone. CDR3 loop: CASSPVAGAGTDTQYF. CDR3 nucleotides: TGTGCCAGCAGCCCCGTAGCGGGGGCGGGGACAGATACGCAGTATTTT. The rearrangement links TRBV7-8 to TRBJ2-3; 9 bases map to TRBD2. The germline CDR1 and CDR2 sequences are SGHVS and FQNEAQ. The junction had 9 bases not matched to a gene; V was cut back by 5 bases and J by 3 bases. The CDR3 runs to 16 residues.

V usage is TRBV2 and J usage is TRBJ1-2; the D gene is possibly TRBD1 (5 bases). There are 15 residues in the CDR3. V lost 5 bases to trimming and J lost 4 bases, with 17 bases between them. From germline, CDR1 is SNHLY and CDR2 FYNNEI. CDR3 coding DNA: TGTGCCAGCAGTTTGGGGCTAGGAACCGTCTATGGCTACACCTTC. Protein sequence: CASSLGLGTVYGYTF.

This chain joins TRBV5-1 and TRBJ2-3; 7 bases are shared with TRBD1. The CDR3 covers 16 residues. The germline V gene encodes CDR1 SGHRS and CDR2 YFSETQ. V gave up 1 base and J gave up 1 base; unmatched junction bases: 6. CDR3 DNA: TGCGCCAGCAGCTTGTCCCGGGACAGAGGCACAGATACGCAGTATTTT. It specifies CASSLSRDRGTDTQYF.

This chain joins TRBV28 and TRBJ1-5, with unresolved D. Trimming left V 3 bases short and J 0 bases short, with 12 bases between. This CDR3 spans 16 amino acids. The V gene's germline CDR1 is MDHEN and CDR2 SYDVKM. This chain's CDR3 is CASSFPSVISNQPQHF. The CDR3 nucleotides read TGTGCCAGCAGTTTTCCCTCGGTTATTAGCAATCAGCCCCAGCATTTT. Together with reference TRBV28 and TRBJ1-5, the CDR3 gives the full variable domain: DVKVTQSSRYLVKRTGEKVFLECVQDMDHENMFWYRQDPGLGLRLIYFSYDVKMKEKGDIPEGYSVSREKKERFSLILESASTNQTSMYLCASSFPSVISNQPQHFGDGTRLSIL.